This entry describes one T cell receptor (beta chain). Multiple V-beta primers and a C-beta primer amplified TCRB from RNA. MiXCR, run by TCRdb on the multiplex PCR reads, gives a single entry per CDR3 protein. The sample holds just under 20,000 distinct CDR3 sequences, about two thirds seen once. This record belongs to a study of tumor-infiltrating lymphocytes in glioblastoma multiforme. This CDR3 has 14 residues. Germline CDR1 reads MNHEY; CDR2 reads SVGEGT. J gave up 13 bases and V 6 bases, and 12 bases lay outside the gene matches. The V and J genes are TRBV6-2 or TRBV6-3 and TRBJ2-5, with 12 bases aligning to TRBD2. Input material: peripheral blood. This clonotype originated in a male donor with glioblastoma. The CDR3 is CASRRLAGVEARYF. The CDR3 DNA is TGTGCCAGCAGAAGACTAGCGGGAGTGGAGGCCCGGTACTTC.